The following is a T cell receptor (beta chain) sequence with its context. PBMC sampling occurred before vaccination, two weeks after the third dose, and at progression. The data stem from a study of glioma-infiltrating T cells after dendritic cell vaccination. At the level of the study: Dendritic cells derived from monocytes and pulsed with autologous tumor lysate formed the vaccine.

The method was immunoSEQ multiplex PCR; TCRdb's version includes in-frame clones alone and lacks a portion of them. The table includes 40,000 or so clones, approximately 82% detected once. The V segment lost 0 bases and the J segment 3 bases; nucleotides outside the gene matches: 6. Per the germline V gene, CDR1 is MNHEY and CDR2 is SVGAGI. The CDR3 spans 16 residues. This rearrangement joins TRBV6-5 to TRBJ1-1; 8 bases are shared with TRBD1. The material was blood, obtained before dendritic cell vaccination. The sequence was collected from a human donor with glioblastoma. CDR3 region: CASSYSTGVYHTEAFF. Here the CDR3 DNA reads TGTGCCAGCAGTTACTCGACAGGGGTTTATCACACTGAAGCTTTCTTT.